One sample yielded the 32 T cell receptor beta chains listed below, sequenced in a study of T cells in Graves' hyperthyroidism and ophthalmopathy. TCR beta CDR3 regions were amplified from RNA. The HTBI set primed first-round TCR CDR3 RT-PCR. MiXCR, applied by TCRdb to the multiplex PCR reads, yields one record per CDR3 protein. The data contain about 600,000 distinct CDR3 sequences, about 14% of them singletons. Sample: blood. Every receptor here comes from a young woman with Graves' ophthalmopathy.

Many counts were recorded for this clonotype. The chain has TRBV3-1 and TRBJ2-1, with unresolved D. Germline CDR1 is LGHDT and CDR2 is YNNKEL (reference sequence). The CDR3 totals 14 residues. Trimming left V 0 bases short and J 8 bases short, with 11 bases between. This CDR3 is CASSQDPGPDEQFF. The CDR3, as DNA: TGTGCCAGCAGCCAAGATCCTGGCCCCGATGAGCAGTTCTTC.

The V and J genes are TRBV9 and TRBJ2-5; 7 nucleotides match TRBD1. Germline V CDR1 and CDR2: SGDLS, YYNGEE. The CDR3 has 14 residues. The V segment lost 7 bases and the J segment 1 base; nucleotides outside the gene matches: 7. The CDR3 region has the DNA TGTGCCAGCGGATCTGGGACAGTCCAAGAGACCCAGTACTTC. This sequence encodes CASGSGTVQETQYF. The full variable domain, its missing parts supplied by reference TRBV9 and TRBJ2-5, is DSGVTQTPKHLITATGQRVTLRCSPRSGDLSVYWYQQSLDQGLQFLIQYYNGEERAKGNILERFSAQQFPDLHSELNLSSLELGDSALYFCASGSGTVQETQYFGPGTRLLVL.

The V and J genes are TRBV7-8 and TRBJ2-6, with D perhaps matching TRBD2 (5 bases). Germline CDR1 and CDR2: SGHVS and FQNEAQ. The V end lost 1 base, the J end lost 0 bases, and 16 bases lay between the germline ends. This CDR3 spans 19 amino acids. Here the CDR3 DNA reads TGTGCCAGCAGCTTAGGTCTGGAGGACCCGAGCTCTGGGGCCAACGTCCTGACTTTC. Encoded protein: CASSLGLEDPSSGANVLTF.

This clonotype has ten or more counts. J is TRBJ1-1 and V is TRBV5-1; 9 nucleotides match TRBD1. CDR1 and CDR2 (germline): SGHRS, YFSETQ. With V trimmed by 1 base and J by 3 bases, 4 bases remained unmatched. There are 15 residues in the CDR3. The DNA for the CDR3 is TGCGCCAGCAGCTTGACAGGGGGCGCCGACACTGAAGCTTTCTTT. Translated: CASSLTGGADTEAFF.

This rearrangement joins TRBV20-1 to TRBJ1-2, with D possibly TRBD1 on 6 matching bases. The germline V gene encodes CDR1 DFQATT and CDR2 SNEGSKA (reference sequence). V was shortened by 5 bases and J by 8 bases, with 21 bases between the two germline ends. The CDR3 runs 14 residues. For the CDR3, the DNA is TGCAGTGCTTGGAGGCAGGGGAAGATGTGGGGCTACACCTTC. It yields the protein CSAWRQGKMWGYTF.

The chain employs TRBV20-1 and TRBJ2-2; TRBD1 is a possible D gene (5 bases). The V gene lost 1 base and the J gene lost 0 bases, with 12 bases spanning the gap. CDR1 DFQATT and CDR2 SNEGSKA come from the germline V gene (reference sequence). CDR3 size: 16 residues. The CDR3 sequence is CSARGVGATNTGELFF. As DNA, the CDR3 is TGCAGTGCTAGAGGGGTAGGGGCTACGAACACCGGGGAGCTGTTTTTT.

This clonotype was observed at least ten times. The rearrangement uses TRBV12-3 or TRBV12-4 and TRBJ2-2; D may be TRBD2 (6 bases). The V gene lost 1 base and the J gene lost 1 base, with 10 bases spanning the gap. This CDR3 has 16 amino acids. In nucleotides, the CDR3 is TGTGCCAGCAGTTTAGGTGGTAGCGGGAACACCGGGGAGCTGTTTTTT. It is translated as CASSLGGSGNTGELFF.

This clonotype was detected many times. The chain employs TRBV6-5 and TRBJ2-3; D not resolved. V lost 0 bases and J lost 3, with 13 bases in between. The CDR3 length is 16 residues. Germline V gives CDR1 MNHEY, CDR2 SVGAGI. DNA of the CDR3: TGTGCCAGCAGTTACTCGAGCCCTTCCTTGACAGATACGCAGTATTTT. This translates into CASSYSSPSLTDTQYF.

The sample holds many counts of this clonotype. This chain uses TRBV7-9 with TRBJ1-3; 7 nucleotides agree with TRBD1. V dropped 4 bases and J dropped 2; count of bases not matched to a gene: 8. The CDR3 contains 16 residues. CDR1 is SEHNR and CDR2 is FQNEAQ in the germline V gene (reference sequence). CDR3: CASSSHLQGAGNTIYF. DNA of the CDR3: TGTGCCAGCAGCTCACACCTGCAGGGGGCTGGAAACACCATATATTTT. The whole variable domain, remainder taken from reference TRBV7-9 and TRBJ1-3, is DTGVSQNPRHKITKRGQNVTFRCDPISEHNRLYWYRQTLGQGPEFLTYFQNEAQLEKSRLLSDRFSAERPKGSFSTLEIQRTEQGDSAMYLCASSSHLQGAGNTIYFGEGSWLTVV.

This clonotype was recorded many times. The chain couples TRBV20-1 to TRBJ2-3; D gene uncertain. CDR1 is DFQATT and CDR2 is SNEGSKA in the germline V gene (reference sequence). The CDR3 totals 15 residues. V was shortened by 6 bases and J by 0 bases, with 16 bases between the two germline ends. The CDR3 loop is CSAVPVPSSTDTQYF. CDR3 nucleotides: TGCAGTGCGGTACCCGTTCCCTCTAGCACAGATACGCAGTATTTT.

The rearrangement uses TRBV11-1 and TRBJ2-7; TRBD2 might be the D (5 bases). Germline V CDR1 and CDR2: SGHAT, FQDESV (reference sequence). V lost 6 bases to trimming and J lost 2 bases, with 14 bases between them. The CDR3 has 14 amino acids. The CDR3 DNA reads as TGTGCCAGCAGTGTTGAAGCGGACCCCTACGAGCAGTACTTC. Its protein product is CASSVEADPYEQYF.

This clonotype has at least ten counts. The V call is TRBV11-2, the J call TRBJ2-1; D gene unclear. Trimming cost V 2 bases and J 6 bases, with 8 bases left between them. This CDR3 is 13 amino acids long. Germline lookup yields CDR1 SGHAT and CDR2 FQNNGV. The CDR3 loop is CASSLYLGNEQFF. CDR3 coding DNA: TGTGCCAGCAGCTTATATCTAGGCAATGAGCAGTTCTTC.

This clonotype came up many times. J is TRBJ2-7 and V is TRBV6-1; no clear D gene. Germline V gives CDR1 MNHNS, CDR2 SASEGT. The CDR3 runs 15 residues. Trimming cost V 6 bases and J 1 base, with 16 bases left between them. CDR3: CASRPTYAVSYEQYF. The CDR3 region has the DNA TGTGCCAGCAGGCCCACTTATGCGGTTTCCTACGAGCAGTACTTC.

This clonotype occurred many times. The chain combines TRBV18 with TRBJ1-2, with a possible D match to TRBD1 (6 bases). Germline CDR1 and CDR2: KGHSH and LQKENI. The CDR3 has 15 residues. V was pared by 3 bases and J by 2 bases, with 13 bases between. The CDR3 nucleotides are TGTGCCAGCTCACCCCCTGGGACAACCAACTATGGCTACACCTTC. As protein: CASSPPGTTNYGYTF.

This chain links TRBV11-2 with TRBJ2-7; 10 nucleotides align to TRBD1. The V and J ends lost 4 bases and 4 bases, in that order; junction bases with no gene match: 10. Germline V gene data show CDR1 as SGHAT and CDR2 as FQNNGV. The CDR3 runs to 16 residues. CDR3 in DNA: TGTGCCAGCAGCTGGTTCACCGGGACAGGGGTTTACGAGCAGTACTTC. Its translation: CASSWFTGTGVYEQYF.

This CDR3 is CASSSRTSGRGTGELFF. The CDR3 bases are TGTGCCAGCAGCAGCCGGACTAGCGGGAGGGGAACCGGGGAGCTGTTTTTT. The chain employs TRBV11-1 and TRBJ2-2; 15 bases fit TRBD2. CDR1 is SGHAT, CDR2 FQDESV, per germline (reference sequence). The CDR3 is 17 amino acids. Unmatched junction bases numbered 6, after V lost 5 bases and J lost 5 bases.

The chain uses TRBV7-3 and TRBJ2-2, with TRBD2 matching over 10 bases. The CDR3 sequence is 16 residues long. Germline trimming cut 6 bases from V and 5 bases from J; bases unmatched to any gene: 9. CDR1 and CDR2 from the germline V gene are SGHTA and FQGTGA. CDR3 sequence (DNA): TGTGCCAGCAGGCCCCTAGCGGGAGAGGGGACCGGGGAGCTGTTTTTT. Protein: CASRPLAGEGTGELFF.

This clonotype was counted at least ten times. CDR3 loop: CAIGSGRETKNIQYF. CDR3 nucleotides: TGTGCCATCGGAAGCGGGAGGGAAACCAAAAACATTCAGTACTTC. The chain combines TRBV10-3 with TRBJ2-4, with 10 bases lining up with TRBD2. Germline V gives CDR1 ENHRY, CDR2 SYGVKD. The CDR3 spans 15 residues. The V and J ends lost 8 bases and 2 bases, in that order; junction bases with no gene match: 6.

This clonotype was observed at least ten times. J is TRBJ2-3 and V is TRBV10-2; TRBD2 agrees at 8 bases. The CDR3 sequence is 15 residues long. The germline V gene has CDR1 WSHSY and CDR2 SAAADI. The J segment lost 6 bases and the V segment lost 4 bases, leaving 9 bases of the junction unmatched. The CDR3 reads CASSGAREGTDTQYF. In DNA form, the CDR3 reads TGCGCCAGCAGTGGGGCCCGGGAGGGAACGGATACGCAGTATTTT.

This clonotype was counted at least ten times. V gene TRBV18 combines with J gene TRBJ2-7; the D is unclear. This CDR3 is built from 15 residues. Germline lookup yields CDR1 KGHSH and CDR2 LQKENI. V shed 2 bases and J shed 4 bases, with 15 bases lying between them. The CDR3 protein is CASSPGLILPYEQYF. The CDR3 DNA follows: TGTGCCAGCTCACCAGGCCTAATCTTACCTTACGAGCAGTACTTC.

This rearrangement joins TRBV4-3 to TRBJ1-2; D call uncertain. Germline assignment: CDR1 LGHNA and CDR2 YSLEER. This CDR3 spans 15 amino acids. Trimming shortened V by 4 bases and J by 6 bases, and 18 bases separated the two germline ends. CDR3 protein: CASSRLVGWIHGYTF. CDR3 bases: TGCGCCAGCAGCCGATTGGTTGGGTGGATCCATGGCTACACCTTC.

The chain combines TRBV19 with TRBJ2-1, with 10 bases that match TRBD1. The germline gives CDR1 LNHDA, CDR2 SQIVND (reference sequence). With 2 bases clipped from V and 2 bases from J, the junction kept 6 bases outside the gene matches. The CDR3 covers 17 residues. The CDR3 DNA reads as TGTGCCAGTAGTATACGTTGGGACAGGGGCACCTACAATGAGCAGTTCTTC. Protein sequence: CASSIRWDRGTYNEQFF.

At least ten counts were recorded for this clonotype. The chain is built from TRBV20-1 and TRBJ1-1; D not certain. The V gene's germline CDR1 is DFQATT and CDR2 SNEGSKA (reference sequence). The CDR3 sequence is 14 residues long. The germline V and J ends were trimmed by 5 bases and 5 bases, with 18 bases remaining between them. The CDR3 loop reads CSAVGGSVGTEAFF. In nucleotides, the CDR3 is TGCAGTGCTGTGGGAGGGAGTGTTGGAACTGAAGCTTTCTTT.

The chain has TRBV30 and TRBJ1-2; the match to TRBD1 covers 9 bases. Germline-derived CDR1 and CDR2 are GTSNPN and SVGIG (reference sequence). This CDR3 region has 14 residues. Trimming took 1 base from V and 8 from J; bases not matched to a gene: 8. The CDR3 is CAWSAWDRDYGYTF. The DNA of the CDR3 is TGTGCCTGGAGTGCCTGGGACAGGGATTACGGCTACACCTTC.

This clonotype showed up many times. The chain employs TRBV28 and TRBJ1-5; D unresolved. CDR1 is MDHEN, CDR2 SYDVKM, per germline. Trimming cost V 5 bases and J 0 bases, with 14 bases left between them. The CDR3 has 16 residues. The DNA of the CDR3 is TGTGCCAGCAGTCCCCCACGGATCTATAGCAATCAGCCCCAGCATTTT. It encodes CASSPPRIYSNQPQHF.

The rearrangement uses TRBV10-1 and TRBJ2-7; D tentatively fits TRBD1 or TRBD2 (5 bases each). V lost 3 bases and J 3 bases, leaving 24 bases between the germline ends. Looked up from germline, CDR1 is WNHNN and CDR2 is SYGVQD (reference sequence). The CDR3 has 18 residues. This CDR3 reads CASSDPATAPSPGYEQYF. The DNA of the CDR3 is TGCGCCAGCAGTGACCCCGCGACAGCCCCTAGCCCGGGCTACGAGCAGTACTTC.

The table lists this clonotype with a few counts. The genes are TRBV20-1 and TRBJ1-5, with 8 bases matching TRBD1. The CDR3 is made up of 14 amino acids. Germline CDR1 is DFQATT and CDR2 is SNEGSKA (reference sequence). V gave up 3 bases and J gave up 3 bases; unmatched junction bases: 4. CDR3 in amino acids: CSARKTGVNQPQHF. Here the CDR3 DNA reads TGCAGTGCTAGGAAGACAGGGGTCAATCAGCCCCAGCATTTT.

This clonotype came up a few times. This could be a read error, since a much larger clone is one nucleotide away. The chain recombines TRBV7-3 with TRBJ2-1, with D possibly matching TRBD1 (6 bases). Germline CDR1 SGHTA, CDR2 FQGTGA. The ends were cut back, 5 bases at V and 2 bases at J, with 13 bases in the middle. The length of the CDR3 is 15 residues. The CDR3 sequence: CASSLRGDPYNEQFF. CDR3 in DNA: TGTGCCAGCAGCCTCAGGGGAGATCCCTACAATGAGCAGTTCTTC.

This clonotype has at least ten counts. V and J are TRBV27 and TRBJ1-5; 9 nucleotides line up with TRBD1. J lost 3 bases, V lost 5 bases, and 5 bases had no gene match. The CDR3 extends over 15 amino acids. Per the germline V gene, CDR1 is MNHEY and CDR2 is SMNVEV (reference sequence). The CDR3 DNA sequence: TGTGCCAGCAGTCCGAGGACAGGGGACAATCAGCCCCAGCATTTT. As protein: CASSPRTGDNQPQHF.

This clonotype was counted between two and nine times. This chain links TRBV19 with TRBJ2-2; no clear D gene. The CDR3 runs to 14 residues. CDR1 is LNHDA and CDR2 is SQIVND in the germline V gene (reference sequence). V shed 6 bases and J shed 5 bases, with 13 bases lying between them. CDR3 nucleotide sequence: TGTGCCAGTAGGGGCAGTGATAGGACCGGGGAGCTGTTTTTT. This gives the protein CASRGSDRTGELFF.

This clonotype was picked up many times. The chain links TRBV20-1 to TRBJ2-2; 11 positions match TRBD1. CDR1 is DFQATT and CDR2 is SNEGSKA in the germline V gene (reference sequence). After removal of 5 bases from V and 4 bases from J, the junction contained 3 bases not matched to a gene. This CDR3 is 14 amino acids long. The CDR3 sequence is CSALGQGGTGELFF. In DNA form, the CDR3 reads TGCAGTGCTTTGGGACAGGGGGGCACCGGGGAGCTGTTTTTT.

This clonotype appeared many times. The chain joins TRBV27 to TRBJ2-1; D gene ambiguous. The V end lost 3 bases, the J end lost 1 base, and 7 bases lay between the germline ends. The length of the CDR3 is 14 residues. Germline CDR1 MNHEY, CDR2 SMNVEV (reference sequence). CDR3 in amino acids: CASSFGRSYNEQFF. The CDR3 bases are TGTGCCAGCAGTTTTGGCAGGTCCTACAATGAGCAGTTCTTC.